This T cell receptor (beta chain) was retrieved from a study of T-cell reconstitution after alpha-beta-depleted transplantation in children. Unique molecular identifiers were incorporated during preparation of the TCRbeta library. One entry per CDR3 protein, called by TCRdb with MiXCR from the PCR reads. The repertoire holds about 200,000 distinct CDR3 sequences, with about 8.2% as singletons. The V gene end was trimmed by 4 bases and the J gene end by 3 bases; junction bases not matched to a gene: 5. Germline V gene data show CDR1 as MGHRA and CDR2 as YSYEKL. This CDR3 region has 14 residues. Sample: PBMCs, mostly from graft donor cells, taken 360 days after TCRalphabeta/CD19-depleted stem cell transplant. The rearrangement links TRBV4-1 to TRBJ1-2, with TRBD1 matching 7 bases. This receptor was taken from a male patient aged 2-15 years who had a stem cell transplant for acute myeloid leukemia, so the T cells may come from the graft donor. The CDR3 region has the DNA TGCGCCAGCAGCCGGACAGGACGGGACTATGGCTACACCTTC. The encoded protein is CASSRTGRDYGYTF.